This T cell receptor beta chain was retrieved from a study of identical twins. This clonotype was seen more than once but under ten times. Its cognate antigen is unknown. The study, taken as a whole, reports: Some out-of-frame alpha sequences were shared by twins, and these showed excess low generation probability. Weaker excess twin sharing was seen among beta out-of-frame sequences.

From germline, CDR1 is SQVTM and CDR2 ANQGSEA. V was pared by 7 bases and J by 5 bases, with 13 bases between. There are 12 residues in the CDR3. TCRdb reprocessed the 5' RACE reads via MiXCR and lists one record per CDR3 protein. The sample holds hundreds of thousands of distinct CDR3 sequences, roughly 20% seen once. In addition, the sample was reused for a study of T cells expressing NK-cell markers. From that study: All TCR beta repertoires analysed originated from sorted CD3+CD56+NKG2C+, CD3+CD56+NKG2C- and CD3+CD56-NKG2C+ T cells.

The TCR originated in a woman between 18 and 29 years old in good health. The sequenced sample was PBMCs. The gene calls are TRBV29-1 and TRBJ2-3; D unclear. The CDR3 region is CSGELTIDTQYF. The CDR3 DNA reads as TGCAGCGGCGAGCTTACTATAGATACGCAGTATTTT.